The clone carrying this T cell receptor (beta chain) turned up a few times. The target antigen is unknown. A single record per CDR3 protein comes from TCRdb applying MiXCR to the reads. The data hold about 62,000 distinct CDR3 sequences, with approximately 60% observed a single time. The data are from a study of type 1 regulatory T cells. Study-wide background: T-allo10 is a Tr1-enriched, alloantigen-specific CD4 T cell product made in vitro. Overall study results and limits: Compared with non-Tr1 cells, Tr1 cells showed a narrower TCR repertoire.

The CDR3 is made up of 12 amino acids. Trimming took 7 bases from V and 6 from J, leaving 13 bases between them. Germline CDR1 is WNHNN and CDR2 is SYGVQD (reference sequence). The sample consisted of cultured non-Tr1 T cells, either the whole culture or a sorted T cell fraction (not recorded which). V usage is TRBV10-1 and J usage is TRBJ2-7; possibly TRBD2 for D (5 bases). This sequence originates from a human donor in good health. Written as DNA, the CDR3 is TGCGCCAGCACCGGGGTGGCCTGCGAGCAGTACTTC. It codes for CASTGVACEQYF.